This TCR beta chain stems from a study of tissue T cells after allogeneic stem cell transplantation. Whole-study results and caveats: Anatomically similar tissues had similar TCR repertoires within each patient.

Sequencing was performed with immunoSEQ multiplex PCR; in TCRdb, only in-frame clones are kept and a portion is missing. In the table there are thousands of clones, roughly 50% of which are singletons. As regards this clone: Its antigen is undetermined. Here the gene names and germline are mouse. The read comes to an end 1 residue before the CDR3 does, leaving the germline J gene to fill in the end. The identical CDR3 is also encoded by other nucleotide sequences in the sample.

CDR3 length: 12 residues. CDR1 is KGHPV, CDR2 FQNQEV, per germline (reference sequence). The V and J ends lost 3 bases and 5 bases respectively, with 7 bases between them. Time point: mouse harvest day 7 after allogeneic transplant. Mouse grafts combined 10^7 T-cell-depleted bone marrow cells with 10^6 splenic CD5+ T cells. This mouse GVHD model was MHC-mismatched B6 to BALB/c, profiled day 7 or 14. This sequence was found in a female BALB/c mouse given C57BL/6 T cells with graft-versus-host disease after an allogeneic hematopoietic cell transplant. V is TRBV26 and J is TRBJ1-1; D is perhaps TRBD1 (5 bases). The sample taken for sequencing was gut tissue. The CDR3: CASSLGQTEVFF. Partial CDR3 DNA: TGTGCCAGCAGTCTTGGACAAACAGAAGTCTTC.